The sequence of this T cell receptor (beta chain) was determined in a study of shared clonotypes between healthy human individuals. The overall study: Aged between 18 and 49, the donors were two women and three men.

With regard to this clone: Its target is unknown.

Whole-study results and caveats: The authors sampled blood alone, and tissue repertoires likely differ.

Genomic DNA of each subset was evenly split across several immunoSEQ plates. Measured with immunoSEQ multiplex PCR; TCRdb has only the in-frame clones, and not every one. The sample lists more than 400,000 clones, roughly 80% seen once, with roughly 12% in the top ten. There were no recent acute infections or vaccinations among the donors, who were healthy HIV-negative adults. Germline lookup yields CDR1 LGHNA and CDR2 YSLEER. The CDR3 length is 16 residues. The V gene lost 0 bases and the J gene lost 2 bases, with 11 bases spanning the gap. The TCR sequence derives from a woman in her 40s in good health. Some clones in this sample may be carry-over from other donors' samples. Sample: PBMCs. This chain links TRBV4-3 with TRBJ2-1, with D perhaps TRBD1 (5 bases). DNA of the CDR3: TGCGCCAGCAGCCAAGATCGGGCGGACACCTACAATGAGCAGTTCTTC. Protein: CASSQDRADTYNEQFF.